A selection of T cell receptor beta chains follows, all from one sample in a study of blood T cell repertoires in COVID-19. Clones were sequenced by immunoSEQ multiplex PCR, and TCRdb holds only the in-frame ones, with some missing. Here the sample spans over 200,000 clones, over 75% being singletons. Sequencing used peripheral blood. Receptor source: a young woman with acute or convalescent COVID-19. Both conserved end residues are part of each CDR3.

TRBV5-1	TRBJ2-5	CASSLGGVQETQYF
TRBV15	TRBJ2-3	CATSRSTGGFVSADTQYF
TRBV5-6	TRBJ1-3	CASSLADSKGRNTIYF
TRBV7-2	TRBJ2-6	CASSARASVTGANVLTF
TRBV27	TRBJ2-7	CASSGLGGEQYF
TRBV19	TRBJ1-1	CASSPWDRIGLLTEAFF
TRBV7-3	TRBJ2-3	CASSSRLAGGTDTQYF
TRBV6-6	TRBJ2-7	CASSLTLGGRANSEQYF
TRBV30	TRBJ1-1	CAASGQPNTEAFF
TRBV7-9	TRBJ2-1	CASSSRAGGLINEQFF
TRBV2	TRBJ2-7	CASRPGGVFYEQYF
TRBV10-1	TRBJ2-7	CASRSFGDSSYEQYF
TRBV7-9	TRBJ2-2	CASSHRAGGSTGELFF
TRBV19	TRBJ1-4	CASSIGRIFGGGEKLFF
TRBV7-8	TRBJ2-1	CASSHFLAGASYNEQFF
TRBV11-2	TRBJ2-1	CASSLGGGLRLGNEQFF
TRBV5-1	TRBJ2-7	CASSTVGLAASYEQYF
TRBV29-1	TRBJ2-5	CSVEGRQIGETQYF
TRBV5-6	TRBJ2-7	CASSLGQIYEQYF
TRBV5-1	TRBJ2-1	CASSFPGDHTEQFF
TRBV15	TRBJ1-3	CATSRDRGTGNTIYF
TRBV19	TRBJ2-7	CASSPLAGLYEQYF
TRBV10-1	TRBJ1-5	CAIGTGVSNQPQHF
TRBV9	TRBJ1-3	CASSVGQNSGNTIYF
TRBV12-3/TRBV12-4	TRBJ2-7	CASSGDKHYEQYF
TRBV24-1	TRBJ2-7	CATSDPDRGSEQYF
TRBV19	TRBJ2-7	CASRGTGGREQYF
TRBV27	TRBJ1-2	CASSLSGAGLPGYTF
TRBV13	TRBJ1-4	CASSARQGGNEKLFF
TRBV2	TRBJ1-4	CASNGRGQTNEKLFF
TRBV5-1	TRBJ2-4	CASSLAGSPENIQYF
TRBV5-6	TRBJ1-1	CASRPVGRNTEAFF
TRBV5-4	TRBJ2-5	CASSSSGRETQYF
TRBV6-4	TRBJ1-6	CASSEGSRSPLHF
TRBV18	TRBJ2-7	CASSREQGHYEQYF
TRBV3-1/TRBV3-2	TRBJ1-3	CASSLGGSSGNTIYF
TRBV4-1	TRBJ2-1	CASSQGVGMGFFWEQFF
TRBV24-1	TRBJ2-1	CATSDSLRDRGRNEQFF
TRBV9	TRBJ2-2	CASSVRDSSNTGELFF
TRBV6-5	TRBJ1-2	CASSATGGDYGYTF
TRBV29-1	TRBJ2-1	CSVAPLRLAGESNEQFF
TRBV18	TRBJ2-6	CASSPLAQGRPGANVLTF
TRBV6-5	TRBJ2-7	CASSKGLAGGYEQYF
TRBV11-3	TRBJ1-1	CASSLDSIEAFF
TRBV7-9	TRBJ2-3	CASRGPFGTDTQYF
TRBV7-2	TRBJ2-3	CASSLAVAGGSDTQYF
TRBV6-2/TRBV6-3	TRBJ2-7	CASSYRFRSNSYEQYF
TRBV19	TRBJ1-5	CASRRTGGLGNQPQHF
TRBV12-3/TRBV12-4	TRBJ1-1	CASSLPVVRYAFF
TRBV6-5	TRBJ2-2	CASRSPKNTGELFF
TRBV4-3	TRBJ1-6	CASSQELYNSPLHF
TRBV5-1	TRBJ2-2	CASSYGTTNTGELFF
TRBV10-3	TRBJ1-5	CAISVDRGNQPQHF
TRBV27	TRBJ2-7	CASSLSSGSVTYEQYF
TRBV5-5	TRBJ1-5	CASSFRESKGQPQHF
TRBV6-1	TRBJ2-3	CASSSGSSPTDTQYF
TRBV6-5	TRBJ2-5	CASSYEGARGETQYF
TRBV27	TRBJ2-1	CASRPGLAGSLWNEQFF
TRBV10-1	TRBJ1-4	CASIAWTWVNEKLFF
TRBV30	TRBJ1-1	CAWRGHGRNTEAFF